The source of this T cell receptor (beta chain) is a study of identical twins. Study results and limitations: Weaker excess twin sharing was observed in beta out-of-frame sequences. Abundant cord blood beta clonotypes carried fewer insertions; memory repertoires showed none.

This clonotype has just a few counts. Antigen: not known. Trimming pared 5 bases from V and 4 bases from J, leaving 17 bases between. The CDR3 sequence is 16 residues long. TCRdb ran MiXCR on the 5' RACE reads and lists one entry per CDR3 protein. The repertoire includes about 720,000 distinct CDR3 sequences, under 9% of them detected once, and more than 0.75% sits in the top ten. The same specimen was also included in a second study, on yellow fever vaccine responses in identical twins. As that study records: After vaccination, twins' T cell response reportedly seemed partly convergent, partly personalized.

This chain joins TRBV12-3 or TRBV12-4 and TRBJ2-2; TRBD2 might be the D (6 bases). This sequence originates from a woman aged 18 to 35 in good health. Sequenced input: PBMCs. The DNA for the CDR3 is TGTGCCAGCAGTCCCCTTAGCGGAGGGGTCACCGGGGAGCTGTTTTTT. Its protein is CASSPLSGGVTGELFF.